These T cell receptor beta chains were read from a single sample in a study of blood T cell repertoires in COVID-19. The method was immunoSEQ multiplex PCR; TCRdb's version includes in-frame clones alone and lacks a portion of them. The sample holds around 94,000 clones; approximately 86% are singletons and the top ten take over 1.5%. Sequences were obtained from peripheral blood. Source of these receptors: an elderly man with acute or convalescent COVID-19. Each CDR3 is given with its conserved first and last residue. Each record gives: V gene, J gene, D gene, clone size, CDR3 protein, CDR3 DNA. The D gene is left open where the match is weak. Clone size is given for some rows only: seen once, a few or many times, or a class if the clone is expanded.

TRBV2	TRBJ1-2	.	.	CASSLRSRGYGYTF	TGTGCCAGCAGTTTAAGGTCACGAGGCTATGGCTACACCTTC
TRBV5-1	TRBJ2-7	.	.	CASSLGDTGYEQYF	TGCGCCAGCAGCTTGGGAGACACTGGCTACGAGCAGTACTTC
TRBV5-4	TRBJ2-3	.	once	CASSPRLDTDTQYF	TGTGCCAGCAGCCCCAGACTAGATACAGATACGCAGTATTTT
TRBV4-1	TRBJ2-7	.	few	CASSQDELPRREQYF	TGCGCCAGCAGCCAAGATGAACTCCCGAGGCGGGAGCAGTACTTC
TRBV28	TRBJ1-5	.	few	CASTFGGFNQPQHF	TGTGCCAGCACCTTCGGGGGTTTCAATCAGCCCCAGCATTTT
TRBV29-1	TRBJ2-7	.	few	CSVEDTGVDEQYF	TGCAGCGTCGAAGACACCGGGGTGGACGAGCAGTACTTC
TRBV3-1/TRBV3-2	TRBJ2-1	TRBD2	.	CASSPGLAGGSNEQFF	TGTGCCAGCAGCCCGGGACTAGCGGGAGGGTCAAATGAGCAGTTCTTC
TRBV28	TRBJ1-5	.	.	CASSSRPTESNQPQHF	TGTGCCAGCAGTTCTCGTCCGACAGAGAGCAATCAGCCCCAGCATTTT
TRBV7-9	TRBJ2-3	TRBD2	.	CASSSLGRGDTQYF	TGTGCCAGCAGCTCTCTCGGGAGGGGAGATACGCAGTATTTT
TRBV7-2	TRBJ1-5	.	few	CASSPGQHQPQHF	TGTGCCAGCAGCCCCGGACAGCATCAGCCCCAGCATTTT
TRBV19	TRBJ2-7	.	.	CASSGSGLSYEQYF	TGTGCCAGTAGTGGAAGCGGGTTGAGCTACGAGCAGTACTTC
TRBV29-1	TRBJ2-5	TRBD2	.	CSVGPSGGETQYF	TGCAGCGTTGGGCCTAGCGGGGGGGAGACCCAGTACTTC
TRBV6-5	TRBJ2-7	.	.	CASSPGLYEQYF	TGTGCCAGCAGTCCCGGACTATACGAGCAGTACTTC
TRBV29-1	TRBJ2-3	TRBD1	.	CSVVGDRGGGHTDTQYF	TGCAGCGTTGTAGGGGACAGGGGTGGGGGCCACACAGATACGCAGTATTTT
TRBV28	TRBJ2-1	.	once	CASSFRRDVRSYNEQFF	TGTGCCAGCAGTTTTAGGCGGGACGTCCGATCCTACAATGAGCAGTTCTTC
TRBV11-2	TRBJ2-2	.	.	CASSPRSGELFF	TGTGCCAGCAGCCCGCGTAGCGGGGAGCTGTTTTTT
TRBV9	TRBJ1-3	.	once	CASSVADMSSGNTIYF	TGTGCCAGCAGCGTAGCGGACATGAGCTCTGGAAACACCATATATTTT
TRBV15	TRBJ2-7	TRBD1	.	CATSRGSGTGSYEQYF	TGTGCCACCAGCAGAGGTTCCGGGACAGGCTCCTACGAGCAGTACTTC
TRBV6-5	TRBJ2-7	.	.	CASSPPGLNSYEQYF	TGTGCCAGCAGCCCCCCGGGTCTGAACTCCTACGAGCAGTACTTC
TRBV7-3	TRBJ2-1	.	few	CASSSNQREQFF	TGTGCCAGCAGCTCGAACCAGCGGGAGCAGTTCTTC
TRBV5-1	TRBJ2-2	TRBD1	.	CASRAGQGLANTGELFF	TGCGCCAGCAGGGCCGGACAGGGCCTCGCGAACACCGGGGAGCTGTTTTTT
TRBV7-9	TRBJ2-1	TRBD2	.	CASSASGRYNEQFF	TGTGCCAGCAGTGCTAGCGGGAGATACAATGAGCAGTTCTTC
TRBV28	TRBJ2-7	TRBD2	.	CASSLWGGYRYEQYF	TGTGCCAGCAGTTTGTGGGGGGGGTACAGGTACGAGCAGTACTTC
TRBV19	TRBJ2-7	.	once	CASSAEASSYEQYF	TGTGCCAGTAGTGCGGAGGCAAGCTCCTACGAGCAGTACTTC
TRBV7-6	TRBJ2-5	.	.	CASSLVGLSGETQYF	TGTGCCAGCAGCTTAGTGGGACTGAGCGGGGAGACCCAGTACTTC